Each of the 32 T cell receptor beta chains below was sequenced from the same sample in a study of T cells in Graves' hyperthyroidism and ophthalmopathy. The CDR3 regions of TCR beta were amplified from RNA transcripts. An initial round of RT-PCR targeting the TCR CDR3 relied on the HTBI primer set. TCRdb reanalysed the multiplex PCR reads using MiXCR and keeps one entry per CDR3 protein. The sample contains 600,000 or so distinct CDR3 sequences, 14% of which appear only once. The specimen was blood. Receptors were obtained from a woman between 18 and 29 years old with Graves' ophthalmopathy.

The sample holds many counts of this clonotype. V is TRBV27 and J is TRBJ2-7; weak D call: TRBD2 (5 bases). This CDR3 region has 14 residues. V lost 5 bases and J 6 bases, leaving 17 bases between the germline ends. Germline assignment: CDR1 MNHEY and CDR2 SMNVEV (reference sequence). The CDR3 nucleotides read TGTGCCAGCAGTCTCCACGGGAATAAGGGCGAGCAGTACTTC. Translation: CASSLHGNKGEQYF.

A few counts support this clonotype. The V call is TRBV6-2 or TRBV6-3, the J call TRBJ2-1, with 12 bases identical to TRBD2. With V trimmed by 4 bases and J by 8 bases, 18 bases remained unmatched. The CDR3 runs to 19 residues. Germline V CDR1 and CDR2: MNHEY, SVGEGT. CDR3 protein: CASSSLIVVASGRAHEQFF. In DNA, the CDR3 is TGTGCCAGCAGTTCCCTCATTGTGGTGGCTAGCGGGAGGGCCCATGAGCAGTTCTTC.

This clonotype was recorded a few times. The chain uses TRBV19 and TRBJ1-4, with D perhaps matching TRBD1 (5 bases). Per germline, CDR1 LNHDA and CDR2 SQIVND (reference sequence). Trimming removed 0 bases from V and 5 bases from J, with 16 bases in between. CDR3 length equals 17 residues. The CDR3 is CASSIDPPGTANEKLFF. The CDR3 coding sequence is TGTGCCAGTAGTATAGATCCCCCCGGGACGGCAAATGAAAAACTGTTTTTT.

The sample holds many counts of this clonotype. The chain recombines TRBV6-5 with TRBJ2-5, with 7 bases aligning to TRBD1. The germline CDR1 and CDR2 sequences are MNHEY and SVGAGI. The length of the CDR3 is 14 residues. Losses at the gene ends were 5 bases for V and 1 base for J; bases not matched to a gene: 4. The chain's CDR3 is CASSKRDSQETQYF. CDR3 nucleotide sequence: TGTGCCAGCAGTAAACGGGACAGCCAAGAGACCCAGTACTTC.

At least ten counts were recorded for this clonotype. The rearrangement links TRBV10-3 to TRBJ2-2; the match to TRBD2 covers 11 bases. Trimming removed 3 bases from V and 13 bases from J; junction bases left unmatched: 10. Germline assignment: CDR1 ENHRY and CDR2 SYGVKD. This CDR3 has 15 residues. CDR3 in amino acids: CAISDPGTSGLGLFF. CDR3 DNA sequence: TGTGCCATCAGTGACCCGGGGACTAGCGGATTGGGGCTGTTTTTT.

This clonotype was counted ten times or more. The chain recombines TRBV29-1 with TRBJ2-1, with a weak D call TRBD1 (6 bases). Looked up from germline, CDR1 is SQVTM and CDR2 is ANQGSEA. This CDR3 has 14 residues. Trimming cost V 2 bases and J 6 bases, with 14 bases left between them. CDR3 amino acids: CSVEQGRVGNEQFF. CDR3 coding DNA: TGCAGCGTTGAACAGGGGAGAGTGGGCAATGAGCAGTTCTTC.

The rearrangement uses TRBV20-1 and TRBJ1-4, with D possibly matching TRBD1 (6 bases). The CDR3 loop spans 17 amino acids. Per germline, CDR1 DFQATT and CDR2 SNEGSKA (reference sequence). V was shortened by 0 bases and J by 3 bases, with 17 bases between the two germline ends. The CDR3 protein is CSARDRATGSPNEKLFF. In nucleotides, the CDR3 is TGCAGTGCTAGAGATCGGGCAACAGGGTCCCCTAATGAAAAACTGTTTTTT.

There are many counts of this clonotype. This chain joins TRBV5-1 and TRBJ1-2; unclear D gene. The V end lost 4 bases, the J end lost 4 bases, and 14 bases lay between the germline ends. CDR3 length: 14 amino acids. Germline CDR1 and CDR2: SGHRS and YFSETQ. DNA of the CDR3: TGCGCCAGCAGCCTGACATGGGAAGGCTATGGCTACACCTTC. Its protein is CASSLTWEGYGYTF.

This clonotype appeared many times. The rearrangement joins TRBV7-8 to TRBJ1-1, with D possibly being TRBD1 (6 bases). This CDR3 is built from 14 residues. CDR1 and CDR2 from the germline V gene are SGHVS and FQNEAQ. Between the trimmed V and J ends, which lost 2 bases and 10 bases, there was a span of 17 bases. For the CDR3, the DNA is TGTGCCAGCAGCTTATCCGGGGGCGCATACGGAGCTTTCTTT. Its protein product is CASSLSGGAYGAFF.

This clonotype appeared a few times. In DNA form, the CDR3 reads TGTGCCAGCAGCTTATTACGGACGGGGAACACCGGGGAGCTGTTTTTT. As protein: CASSLLRTGNTGELFF. The chain employs TRBV11-2 and TRBJ2-2; D is unresolved. The germline V gene encodes CDR1 SGHAT and CDR2 FQNNGV. The V gene lost 2 bases and the J gene lost 1 base, with 11 bases spanning the gap. The CDR3 length is 16 residues.

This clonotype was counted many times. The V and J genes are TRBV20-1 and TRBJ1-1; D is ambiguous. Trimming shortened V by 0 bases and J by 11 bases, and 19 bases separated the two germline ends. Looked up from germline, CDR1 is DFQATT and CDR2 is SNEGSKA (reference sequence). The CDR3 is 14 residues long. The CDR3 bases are TGCAGTGCTAGAGATGGGGTGGTGTTATCGGCGGCTTTCTTT. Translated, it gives CSARDGVVLSAAFF.

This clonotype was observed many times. The CDR3 spells CASRTGLASIEQYF. CDR3 bases: TGTGCCAGCAGGACGGGACTAGCAAGTATCGAGCAGTACTTC. The V call is TRBV6-1, the J call TRBJ2-7; TRBD2 aligns across 9 bases. J gave up 6 bases and V 6 bases, and 9 bases lay outside the gene matches. This CDR3 is 14 amino acids long. Germline CDR1 and CDR2: MNHNS and SASEGT.

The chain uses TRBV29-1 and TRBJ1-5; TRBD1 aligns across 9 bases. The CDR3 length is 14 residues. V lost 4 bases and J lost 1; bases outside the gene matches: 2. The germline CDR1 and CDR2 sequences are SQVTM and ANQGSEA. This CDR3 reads CSVVDRGSNQPQHF. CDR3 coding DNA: TGCAGCGTTGTGGACAGGGGAAGCAATCAGCCCCAGCATTTT.

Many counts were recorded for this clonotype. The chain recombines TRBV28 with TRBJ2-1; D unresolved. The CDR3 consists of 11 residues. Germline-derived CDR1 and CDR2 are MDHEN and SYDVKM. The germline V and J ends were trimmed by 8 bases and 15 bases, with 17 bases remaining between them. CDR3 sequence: CASFRKGSRFF. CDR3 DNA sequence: TGTGCCAGCTTTCGAAAAGGCAGTAGGTTCTTC.

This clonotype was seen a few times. In DNA form, the CDR3 reads TGTGCCAGCATTCGGGGTCCGGACGAGACCCAGTACTTC. The encoded protein is CASIRGPDETQYF. The chain employs TRBV6-1 and TRBJ2-5; D may be TRBD2 (5 bases). Germline V gives CDR1 MNHNS, CDR2 SASEGT. The CDR3 extends over 13 amino acids. V was shortened by 7 bases and J by 5 bases, with 14 bases between the two germline ends.

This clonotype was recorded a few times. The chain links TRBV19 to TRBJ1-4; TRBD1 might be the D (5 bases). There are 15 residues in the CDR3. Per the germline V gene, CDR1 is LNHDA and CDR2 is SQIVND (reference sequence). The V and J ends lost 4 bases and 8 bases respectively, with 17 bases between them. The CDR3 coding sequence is TGTGCCAGTAGTAAGGGGAGGCTGGGAGGAGAAAAACTGTTTTTT. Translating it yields CASSKGRLGGEKLFF.

Written as DNA, the CDR3 is TGTGCCAGCAGCCCAGGGATGGGACCTAGCTCCTACGAGCAGTACTTC. Encoded protein: CASSPGMGPSSYEQYF. V gene TRBV7-2 combines with J gene TRBJ2-7; D may match TRBD1 or TRBD2 (5 bases each). The ends were cut back, 5 bases at V and 0 bases at J, with 17 bases in the middle. The CDR3 length is 16 residues. Germline assignment: CDR1 SGHTA and CDR2 FQGNSA. The entire variable domain, with the rest obtained from reference TRBV7-2 and TRBJ2-7, is as follows: GAGVSQSPSNKVTEKGKDVELRCDPISGHTALYWYRQSLGQGLEFLIYFQGNSAPDKSGLPSDRFSAERTGGSVSTLTIQRTQQEDSAVYLCASSPGMGPSSYEQYFGPGTRLTVT.

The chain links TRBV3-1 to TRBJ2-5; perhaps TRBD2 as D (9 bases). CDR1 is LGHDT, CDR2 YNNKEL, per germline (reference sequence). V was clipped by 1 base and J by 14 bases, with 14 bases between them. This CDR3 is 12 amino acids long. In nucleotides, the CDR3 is TGTGCCAGCAGCCAAGCTAGCGGGACAGGCTACTTC. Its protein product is CASSQASGTGYF.

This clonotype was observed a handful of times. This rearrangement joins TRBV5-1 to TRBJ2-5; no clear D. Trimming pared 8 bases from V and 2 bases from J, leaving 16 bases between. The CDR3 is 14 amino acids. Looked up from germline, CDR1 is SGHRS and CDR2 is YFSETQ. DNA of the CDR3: TGCGCCAGTACCACTGGTCAGCCGCAAGAGACCCAGTACTTC. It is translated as CASTTGQPQETQYF.

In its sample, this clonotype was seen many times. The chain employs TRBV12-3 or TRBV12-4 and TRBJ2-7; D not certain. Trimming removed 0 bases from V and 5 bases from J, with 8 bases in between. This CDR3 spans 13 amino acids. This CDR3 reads CASSLADPHEQYF. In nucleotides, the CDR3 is TGTGCCAGCAGTTTAGCGGATCCGCACGAGCAGTACTTC.

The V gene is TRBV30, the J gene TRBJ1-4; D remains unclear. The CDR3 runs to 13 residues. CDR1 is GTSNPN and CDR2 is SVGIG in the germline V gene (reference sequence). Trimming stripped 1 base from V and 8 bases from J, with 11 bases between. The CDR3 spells CAWSDYQEEKLFF. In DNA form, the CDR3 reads TGTGCCTGGAGTGACTACCAGGAAGAAAAACTGTTTTTT.

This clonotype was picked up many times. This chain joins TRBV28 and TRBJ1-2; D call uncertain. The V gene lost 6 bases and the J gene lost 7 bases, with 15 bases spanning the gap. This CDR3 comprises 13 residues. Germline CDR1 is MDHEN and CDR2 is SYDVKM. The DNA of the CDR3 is TGTGCCAGCAGGGCCGGGAATTGGGGTGGCTACACCTTC. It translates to CASRAGNWGGYTF.

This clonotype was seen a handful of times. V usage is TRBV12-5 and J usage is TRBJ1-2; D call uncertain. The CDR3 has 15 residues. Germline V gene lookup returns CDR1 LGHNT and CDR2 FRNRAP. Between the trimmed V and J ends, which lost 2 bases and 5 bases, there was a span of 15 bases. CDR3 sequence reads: CASGLSSISLYGYTF. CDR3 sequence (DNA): TGTGCTAGTGGTTTGTCCTCCATCTCGCTATATGGCTACACCTTC.

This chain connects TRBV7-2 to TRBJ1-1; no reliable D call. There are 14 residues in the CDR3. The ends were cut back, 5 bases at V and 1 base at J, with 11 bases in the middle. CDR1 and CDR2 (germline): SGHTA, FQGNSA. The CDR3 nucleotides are TGTGCCAGCAGCCACCCTTTTGGGAACACTGAAGCTTTCTTT. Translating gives CASSHPFGNTEAFF. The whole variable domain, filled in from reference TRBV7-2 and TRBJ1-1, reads GAGVSQSPSNKVTEKGKDVELRCDPISGHTALYWYRQSLGQGLEFLIYFQGNSAPDKSGLPSDRFSAERTGGSVSTLTIQRTQQEDSAVYLCASSHPFGNTEAFFGQGTRLTVV.

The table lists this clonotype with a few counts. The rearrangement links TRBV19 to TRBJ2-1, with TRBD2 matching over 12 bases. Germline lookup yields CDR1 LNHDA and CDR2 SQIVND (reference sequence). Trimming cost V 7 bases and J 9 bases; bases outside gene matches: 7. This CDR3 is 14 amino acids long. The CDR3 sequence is CASNPRLAGAEQFF. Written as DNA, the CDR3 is TGTGCCAGTAACCCTCGACTAGCGGGAGCTGAGCAGTTCTTC.

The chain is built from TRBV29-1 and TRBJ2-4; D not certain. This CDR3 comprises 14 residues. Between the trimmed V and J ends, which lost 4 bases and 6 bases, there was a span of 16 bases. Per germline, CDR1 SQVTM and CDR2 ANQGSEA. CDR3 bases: TGCAGCGTTGTCGCACAACTAACCAGAAACATTCAGTACTTC. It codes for CSVVAQLTRNIQYF.

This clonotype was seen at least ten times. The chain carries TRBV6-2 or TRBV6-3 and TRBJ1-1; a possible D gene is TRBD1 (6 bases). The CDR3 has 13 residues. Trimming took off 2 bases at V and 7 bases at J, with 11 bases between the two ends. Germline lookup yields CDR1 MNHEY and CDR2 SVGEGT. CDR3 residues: CASSYRTDSEAFF. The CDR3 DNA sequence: TGTGCCAGCAGTTACAGAACGGACAGTGAAGCTTTCTTT.

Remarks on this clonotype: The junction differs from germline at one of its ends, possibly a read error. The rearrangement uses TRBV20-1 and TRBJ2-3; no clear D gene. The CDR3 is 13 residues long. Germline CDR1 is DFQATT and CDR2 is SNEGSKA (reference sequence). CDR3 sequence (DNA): TGCAGTGCGAGAGACCATATCACAGATACGCAGTATTTT. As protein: CSARDHITDTQYF.

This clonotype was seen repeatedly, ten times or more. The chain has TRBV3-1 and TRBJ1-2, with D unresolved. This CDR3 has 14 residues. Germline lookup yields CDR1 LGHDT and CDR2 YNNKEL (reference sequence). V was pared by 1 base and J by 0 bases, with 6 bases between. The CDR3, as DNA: TGTGCCAGCAGCCAAGTAACATCTAACTATGGCTACACCTTC. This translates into CASSQVTSNYGYTF. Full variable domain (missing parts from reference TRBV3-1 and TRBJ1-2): DTAVSQTPKYLVTQMGNDKSIKCEQNLGHDTMYWYKQDSKKFLKIMFSYNNKELIINETVPNRFSPKSPDKAHLNLHINSLELGDSAVYFCASSQVTSNYGYTFGSGTRLTVV.

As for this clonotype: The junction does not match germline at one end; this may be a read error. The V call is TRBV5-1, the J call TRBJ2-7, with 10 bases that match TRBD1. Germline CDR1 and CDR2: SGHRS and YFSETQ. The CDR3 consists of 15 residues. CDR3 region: CATRPSATGGYGQYF. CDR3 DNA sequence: TGCGCCACTCGGCCTTCCGCGACAGGGGGCTACGGGCAGTACTTC.

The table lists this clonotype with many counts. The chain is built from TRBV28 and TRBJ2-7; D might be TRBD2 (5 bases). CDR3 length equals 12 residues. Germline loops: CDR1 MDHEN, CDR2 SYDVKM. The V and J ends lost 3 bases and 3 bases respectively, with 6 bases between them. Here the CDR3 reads CASSFRDYEQYF. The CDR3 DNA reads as TGTGCCAGCAGTTTCCGGGACTACGAGCAGTACTTC.

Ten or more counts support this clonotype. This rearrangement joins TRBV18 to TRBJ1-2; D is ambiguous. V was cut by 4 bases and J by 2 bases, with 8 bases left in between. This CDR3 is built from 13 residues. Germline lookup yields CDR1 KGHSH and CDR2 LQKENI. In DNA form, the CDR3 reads TGTGCCAGCTCACAACTAGGGAACTATGGCTACACCTTC. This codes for CASSQLGNYGYTF.